The subject of this entry is one T cell receptor beta chain. Its antigen is unidentified. The data were taken from a study of T cell repertoires in cytomegalovirus infection. For the study at large: It was the public TCR beta signatures that indicated both CMV infection and matching HLA type.

TCRdb analysed the reads with MiXCR anew, one entry per CDR3 protein. The sample holds roughly 78,000 distinct CDR3 sequences, roughly 37% seen once. Study outcomes and limitations: Individuals carrying CMV plus the relevant HLA were identified by cumulative frequency of public TCR beta families.

Germline V gene data show CDR1 as SNHLY and CDR2 as FYNNEI. V lost 1 base, J lost 1 base, and 10 bases lay in between. The CDR3 is 15 residues long. The origin of this receptor is a human donor in good health (CMV status not recorded). Some clones in this sample may be carry-over from other donors' samples. The chain employs TRBV2 and TRBJ1-1; D remains ambiguous. Material: CD8+ T cells from cultured PBMCs, obtained from culture after CMV antigen stimulation. The CDR3 here is CASSEEVGWNTEAFF. CDR3 DNA sequence: TGTGCCAGCAGTGAAGAGGTAGGGTGGAACACTGAAGCTTTCTTT.